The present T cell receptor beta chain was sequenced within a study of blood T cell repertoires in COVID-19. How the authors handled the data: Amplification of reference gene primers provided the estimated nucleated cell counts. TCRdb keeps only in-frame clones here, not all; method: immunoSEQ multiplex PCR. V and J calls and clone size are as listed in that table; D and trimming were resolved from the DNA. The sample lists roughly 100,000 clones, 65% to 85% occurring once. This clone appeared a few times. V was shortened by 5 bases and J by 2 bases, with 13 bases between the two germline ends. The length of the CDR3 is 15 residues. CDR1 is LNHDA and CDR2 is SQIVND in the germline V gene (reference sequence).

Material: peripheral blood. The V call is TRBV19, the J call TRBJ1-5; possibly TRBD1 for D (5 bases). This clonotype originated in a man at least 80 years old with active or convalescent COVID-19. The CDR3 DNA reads TGTGCCAGTAGTGAAGGCAGGGAAGGCAATCAGCCCCAGCATTTT. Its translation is CASSEGREGNQPQHF.